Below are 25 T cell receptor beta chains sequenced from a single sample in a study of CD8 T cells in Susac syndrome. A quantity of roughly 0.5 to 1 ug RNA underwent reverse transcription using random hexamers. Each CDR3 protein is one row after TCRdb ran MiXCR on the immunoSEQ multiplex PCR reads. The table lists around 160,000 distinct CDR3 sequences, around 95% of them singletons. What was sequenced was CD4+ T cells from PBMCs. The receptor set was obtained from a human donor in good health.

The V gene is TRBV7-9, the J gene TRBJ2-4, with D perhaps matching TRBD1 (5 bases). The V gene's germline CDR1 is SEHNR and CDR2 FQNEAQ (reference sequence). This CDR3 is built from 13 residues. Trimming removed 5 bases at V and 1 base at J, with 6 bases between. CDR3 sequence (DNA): TGTGCCAGCAGCAAGGGGGCCAAAAACATTCAGTACTTC. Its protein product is CASSKGAKNIQYF.

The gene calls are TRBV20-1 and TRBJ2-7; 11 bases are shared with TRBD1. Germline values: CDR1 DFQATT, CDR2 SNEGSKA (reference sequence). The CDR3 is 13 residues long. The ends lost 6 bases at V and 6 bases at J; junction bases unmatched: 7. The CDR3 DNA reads TGCAGTGCCCTCAAGGGACAGGGGGGCGAGCAGTACTTC. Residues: CSALKGQGGEQYF.

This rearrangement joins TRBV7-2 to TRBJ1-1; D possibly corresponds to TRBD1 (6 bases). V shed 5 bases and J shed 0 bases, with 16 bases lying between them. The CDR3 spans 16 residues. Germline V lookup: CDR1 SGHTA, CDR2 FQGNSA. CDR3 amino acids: CASSPLVGQLNTEAFF. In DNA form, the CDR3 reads TGTGCCAGCAGCCCCCTTGTGGGACAACTGAACACTGAAGCTTTCTTT.

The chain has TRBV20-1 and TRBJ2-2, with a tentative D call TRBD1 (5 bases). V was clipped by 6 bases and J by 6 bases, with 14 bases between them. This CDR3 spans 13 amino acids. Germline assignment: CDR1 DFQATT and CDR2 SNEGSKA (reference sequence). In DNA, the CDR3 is TGCAGTGCAGCCCGTCTAGGGGCCGGGGAGCTGTTTTTT. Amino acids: CSAARLGAGELFF.

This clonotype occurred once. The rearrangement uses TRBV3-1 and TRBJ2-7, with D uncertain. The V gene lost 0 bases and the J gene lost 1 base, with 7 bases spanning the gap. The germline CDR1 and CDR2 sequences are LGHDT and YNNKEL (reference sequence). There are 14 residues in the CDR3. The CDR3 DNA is TGTGCCAGCAGCCAAGAAGTAGGGTCCTACGAGCAGTACTTC. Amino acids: CASSQEVGSYEQYF.

The CDR3 region is CSGGAANQPQHF. The CDR3 DNA sequence: TGCAGTGGGGGGGCAGCCAATCAGCCCCAGCATTTT. The genes are TRBV20-1 and TRBJ1-5, with TRBD1 as a possible D gene (6 bases). Per the germline V gene, CDR1 is DFQATT and CDR2 is SNEGSKA (reference sequence). The CDR3 totals 12 residues. V gave up 7 bases and J gave up 3 bases, with 10 bases separating them.

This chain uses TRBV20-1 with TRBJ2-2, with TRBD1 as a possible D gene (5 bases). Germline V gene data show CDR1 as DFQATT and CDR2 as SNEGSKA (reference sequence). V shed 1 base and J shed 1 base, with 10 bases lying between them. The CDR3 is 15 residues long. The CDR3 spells CSARVVQENTGELFF. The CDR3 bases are TGCAGTGCTAGAGTGGTACAGGAGAACACCGGGGAGCTGTTTTTT.

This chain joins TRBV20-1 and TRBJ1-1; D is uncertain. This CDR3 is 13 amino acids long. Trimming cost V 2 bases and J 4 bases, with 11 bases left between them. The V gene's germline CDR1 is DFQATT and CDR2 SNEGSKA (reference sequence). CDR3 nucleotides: TGCAGTGCTAGACCCACCACCGGCACTGAAGCTTTCTTT. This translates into CSARPTTGTEAFF.

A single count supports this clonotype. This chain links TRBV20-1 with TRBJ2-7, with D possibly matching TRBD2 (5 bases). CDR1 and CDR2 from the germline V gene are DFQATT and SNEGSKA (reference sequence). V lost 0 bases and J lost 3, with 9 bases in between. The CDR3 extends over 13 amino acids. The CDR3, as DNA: TGCAGTGCTAGAGACGGGGTCGTCTACGAGCAGTACTTC. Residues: CSARDGVVYEQYF.

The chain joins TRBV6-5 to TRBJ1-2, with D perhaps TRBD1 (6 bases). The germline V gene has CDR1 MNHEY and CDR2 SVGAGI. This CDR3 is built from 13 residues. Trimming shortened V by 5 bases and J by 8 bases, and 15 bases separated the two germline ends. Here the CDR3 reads CASSKQGEGGYTF. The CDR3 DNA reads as TGTGCCAGCAGTAAACAGGGAGAGGGCGGCTACACCTTC.

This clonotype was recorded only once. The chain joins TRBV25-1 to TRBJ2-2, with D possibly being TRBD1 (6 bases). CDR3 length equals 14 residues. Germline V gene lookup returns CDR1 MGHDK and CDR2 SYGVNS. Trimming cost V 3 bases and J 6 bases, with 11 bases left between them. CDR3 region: CASSEQEGAGELFF. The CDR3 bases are TGTGCCAGCAGTGAGCAAGAGGGGGCCGGGGAGCTGTTTTTT.

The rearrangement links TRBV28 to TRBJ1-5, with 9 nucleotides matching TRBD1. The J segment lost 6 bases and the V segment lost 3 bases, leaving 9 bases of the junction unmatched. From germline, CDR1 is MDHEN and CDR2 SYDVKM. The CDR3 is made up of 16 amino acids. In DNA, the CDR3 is TGTGCCAGCAGTTTTACCGGGACAGGGTACGGTCAGCCCCAGCATTTT. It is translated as CASSFTGTGYGQPQHF.

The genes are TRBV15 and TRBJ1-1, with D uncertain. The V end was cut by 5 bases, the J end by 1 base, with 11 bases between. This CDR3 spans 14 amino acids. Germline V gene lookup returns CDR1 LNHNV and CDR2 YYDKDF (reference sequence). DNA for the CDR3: TGTGCCACCAGCCCGAGGCAGGCGAACACTGAAGCTTTCTTT. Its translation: CATSPRQANTEAFF.

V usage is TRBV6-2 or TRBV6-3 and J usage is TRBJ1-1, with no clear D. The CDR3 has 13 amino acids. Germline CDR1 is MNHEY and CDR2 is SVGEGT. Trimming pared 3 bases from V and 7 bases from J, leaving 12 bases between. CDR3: CASSYSTVLEAFF. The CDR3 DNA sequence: TGTGCCAGCAGTTATTCAACGGTACTTGAAGCTTTCTTT.

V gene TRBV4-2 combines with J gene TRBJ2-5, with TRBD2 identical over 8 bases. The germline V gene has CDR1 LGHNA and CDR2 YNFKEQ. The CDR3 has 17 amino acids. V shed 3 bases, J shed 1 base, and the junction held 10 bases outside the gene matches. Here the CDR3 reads CASSHGRGGSSQETQYF. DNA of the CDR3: TGTGCCAGCAGCCATGGTCGGGGGGGTAGTAGCCAAGAGACCCAGTACTTC.

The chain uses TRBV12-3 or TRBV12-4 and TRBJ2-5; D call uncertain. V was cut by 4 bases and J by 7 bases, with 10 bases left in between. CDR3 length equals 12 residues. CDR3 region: CASSSGSATQYF. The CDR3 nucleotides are TGTGCCAGCAGTTCAGGTTCGGCGACCCAGTACTTC.

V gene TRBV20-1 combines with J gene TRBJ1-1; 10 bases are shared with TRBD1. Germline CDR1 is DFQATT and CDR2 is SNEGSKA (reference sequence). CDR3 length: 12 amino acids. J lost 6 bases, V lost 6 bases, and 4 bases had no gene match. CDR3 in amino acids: CSARQGASEAFF. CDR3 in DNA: TGCAGTGCCAGACAGGGGGCCTCTGAAGCTTTCTTT.

CDR3 loop: CSAGGEKLFF. The CDR3 DNA reads TGCAGCGCCGGGGGGGAAAAACTGTTTTTT. The chain is built from TRBV29-1 and TRBJ1-4, with D possibly matching TRBD1 (5 bases). CDR3 length: 10 amino acids. The V gene's germline CDR1 is SQVTM and CDR2 ANQGSEA. The germline V and J ends were trimmed by 7 bases and 8 bases, with 8 bases remaining between them.

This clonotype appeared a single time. The DNA for the CDR3 is TGTGCCAGCAGTAAGACAGGGGTAGGGGCCAACGTCCTGACTTTC. Protein: CASSKTGVGANVLTF. J is TRBJ2-6 and V is TRBV6-5; 8 bases map to TRBD1. The J segment lost 4 bases and the V segment lost 5 bases, leaving 4 bases of the junction unmatched. This CDR3 is built from 15 residues. Germline V gives CDR1 MNHEY, CDR2 SVGAGI.

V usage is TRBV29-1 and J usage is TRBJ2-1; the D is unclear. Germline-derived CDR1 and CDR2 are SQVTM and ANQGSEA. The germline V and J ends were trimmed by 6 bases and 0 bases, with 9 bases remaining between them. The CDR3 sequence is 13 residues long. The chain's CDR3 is CSVVESSYNEQFF. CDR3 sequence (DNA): TGCAGCGTCGTAGAGAGCTCCTACAATGAGCAGTTCTTC.

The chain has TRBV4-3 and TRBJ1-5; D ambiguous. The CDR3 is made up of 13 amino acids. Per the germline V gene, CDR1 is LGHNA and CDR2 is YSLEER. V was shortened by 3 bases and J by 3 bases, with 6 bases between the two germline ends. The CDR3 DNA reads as TGCGCCAGCAGCCAGGGTATCAATCAGCCCCAGCATTTT. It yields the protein CASSQGINQPQHF.

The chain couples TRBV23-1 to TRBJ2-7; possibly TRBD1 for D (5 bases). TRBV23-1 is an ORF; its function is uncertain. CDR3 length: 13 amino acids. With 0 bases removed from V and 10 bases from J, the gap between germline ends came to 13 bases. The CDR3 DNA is TGCGCCAGCAGTCAATCCGGCAGGGTGGATCAGTACTTC. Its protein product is CASSQSGRVDQYF.

As DNA, the CDR3 is TGTGCCAGCAGCTTAGAACAGGGGTCCTACGAGCAGTACTTC. It is translated as CASSLEQGSYEQYF. The chain carries TRBV11-2 and TRBJ2-7; the match to TRBD1 covers 7 bases. The junction had 0 bases not matched to a gene; V was cut back by 0 bases and J by 1 base. Germline-derived CDR1 and CDR2 are SGHAT and FQNNGV. CDR3 length: 14 residues.

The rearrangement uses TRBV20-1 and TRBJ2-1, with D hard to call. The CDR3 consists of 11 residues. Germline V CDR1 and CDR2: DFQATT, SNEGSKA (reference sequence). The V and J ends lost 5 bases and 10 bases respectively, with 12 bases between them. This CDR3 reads CSAGLRREQFF. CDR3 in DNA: TGCAGTGCTGGATTAAGACGCGAGCAGTTCTTC.

The chain's CDR3 is CAISETRDSNQPQHF. The CDR3 DNA reads TGTGCCATCAGTGAAACCCGGGACAGCAATCAGCCCCAGCATTTT. The V gene is TRBV10-3, the J gene TRBJ1-5; D perhaps matches TRBD1 (5 bases). Germline V CDR1 and CDR2: ENHRY, SYGVKD. V gave up 3 bases and J gave up 1 base, with 10 bases separating them. There are 15 residues in the CDR3.